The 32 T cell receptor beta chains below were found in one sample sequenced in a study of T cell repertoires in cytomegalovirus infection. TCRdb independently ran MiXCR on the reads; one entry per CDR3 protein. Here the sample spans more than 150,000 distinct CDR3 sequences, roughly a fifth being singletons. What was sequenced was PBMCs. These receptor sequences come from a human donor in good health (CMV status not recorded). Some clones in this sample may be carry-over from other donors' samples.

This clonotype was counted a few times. The CDR3 coding sequence is TGTGCCAGCAGGGCCCGGGCCCGGGGAGATACGCAGTATTTT. Its translation: CASRARARGDTQYF. The chain has TRBV6-1 and TRBJ2-3, with D possibly matching TRBD2 (5 bases). The length of the CDR3 is 14 residues. The germline V gene has CDR1 MNHNS and CDR2 SASEGT. The ends were cut back, 6 bases at V and 5 bases at J, with 15 bases in the middle.

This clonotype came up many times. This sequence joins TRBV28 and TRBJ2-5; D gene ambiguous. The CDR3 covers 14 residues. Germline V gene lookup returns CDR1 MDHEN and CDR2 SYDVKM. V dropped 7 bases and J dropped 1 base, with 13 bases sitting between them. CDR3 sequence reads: CASTYNGLQETQYF. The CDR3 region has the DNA TGTGCCAGCACCTATAACGGGCTCCAAGAGACCCAGTACTTC.

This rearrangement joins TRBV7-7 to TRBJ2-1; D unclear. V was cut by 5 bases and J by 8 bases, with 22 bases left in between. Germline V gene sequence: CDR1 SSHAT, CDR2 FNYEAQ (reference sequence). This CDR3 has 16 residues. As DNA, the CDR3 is TGTGCCAGCAGCCCCCGCCCTAATTACAGTGGGGATGAGCAGTTCTTC. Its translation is CASSPRPNYSGDEQFF.

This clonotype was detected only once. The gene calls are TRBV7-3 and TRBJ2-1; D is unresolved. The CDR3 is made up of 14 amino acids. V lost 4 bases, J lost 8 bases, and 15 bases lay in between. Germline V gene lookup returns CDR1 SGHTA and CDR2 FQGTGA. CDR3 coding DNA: TGTGCCAGCAGCTCGGACCCCCTTTCCCATGAGCAGTTCTTC. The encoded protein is CASSSDPLSHEQFF.

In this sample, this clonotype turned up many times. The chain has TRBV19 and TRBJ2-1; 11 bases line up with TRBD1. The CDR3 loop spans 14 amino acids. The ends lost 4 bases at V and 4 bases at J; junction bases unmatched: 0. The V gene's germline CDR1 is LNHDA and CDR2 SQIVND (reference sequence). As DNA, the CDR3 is TGTGCCAGTAGTAGGGACAGGGGGTACAATGAGCAGTTCTTC. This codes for CASSRDRGYNEQFF.

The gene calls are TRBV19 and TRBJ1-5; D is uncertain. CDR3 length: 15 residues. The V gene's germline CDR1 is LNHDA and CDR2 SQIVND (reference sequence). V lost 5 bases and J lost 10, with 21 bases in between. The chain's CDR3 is CASSSPNVVAGPQHF. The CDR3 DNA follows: TGTGCCAGTAGTTCCCCAAATGTAGTAGCGGGTCCCCAGCATTTT.

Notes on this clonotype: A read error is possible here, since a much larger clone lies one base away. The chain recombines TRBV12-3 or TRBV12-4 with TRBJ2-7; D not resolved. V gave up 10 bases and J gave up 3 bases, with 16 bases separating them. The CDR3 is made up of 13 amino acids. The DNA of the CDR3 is TGTGCCAACACCCCACAAGTGGGCTACGAGCAGTACTTC. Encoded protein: CANTPQVGYEQYF.

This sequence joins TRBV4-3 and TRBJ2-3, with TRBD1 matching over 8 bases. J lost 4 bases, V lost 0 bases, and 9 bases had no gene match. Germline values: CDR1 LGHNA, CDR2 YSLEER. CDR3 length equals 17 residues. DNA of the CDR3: TGCGCCAGCAGCCAAGATCCCCCAGGACAGGGACCAGATACGCAGTATTTT. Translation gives CASSQDPPGQGPDTQYF.

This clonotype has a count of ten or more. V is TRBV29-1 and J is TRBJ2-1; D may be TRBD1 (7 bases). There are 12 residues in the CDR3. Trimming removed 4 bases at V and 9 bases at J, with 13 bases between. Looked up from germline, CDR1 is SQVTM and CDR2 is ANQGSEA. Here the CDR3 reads CSVGNQGGEQFF. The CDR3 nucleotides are TGCAGCGTTGGAAATCAGGGGGGTGAGCAGTTCTTC.

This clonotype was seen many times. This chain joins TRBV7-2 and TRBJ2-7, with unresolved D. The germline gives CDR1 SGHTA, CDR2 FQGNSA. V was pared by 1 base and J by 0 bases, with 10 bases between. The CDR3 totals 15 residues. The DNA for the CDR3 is TGTGCCAGCAGCTTAGTCGGCGGCAGCTCCTACGAGCAGTACTTC. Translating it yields CASSLVGGSSYEQYF.

The CDR3 region has the DNA TGTGCCAGCAGCCGCGACAGGGGTGATTCACCCCTCCACTTT. The encoded protein is CASSRDRGDSPLHF. The chain combines TRBV7-4 with TRBJ1-6, with 8 bases fitting TRBD1. After removal of 5 bases from V and 8 bases from J, the junction contained 5 bases not matched to a gene. CDR1 is SGHVT and CDR2 is SQSDAQ in the germline V gene. The CDR3 loop spans 14 amino acids.

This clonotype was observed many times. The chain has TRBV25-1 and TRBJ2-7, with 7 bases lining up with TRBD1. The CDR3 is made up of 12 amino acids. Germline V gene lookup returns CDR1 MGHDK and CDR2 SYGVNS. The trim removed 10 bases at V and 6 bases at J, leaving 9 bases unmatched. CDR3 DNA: TGTGCCATTGAGACAGGGCTCGGCGAGCAGTACTTC. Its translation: CAIETGLGEQYF.

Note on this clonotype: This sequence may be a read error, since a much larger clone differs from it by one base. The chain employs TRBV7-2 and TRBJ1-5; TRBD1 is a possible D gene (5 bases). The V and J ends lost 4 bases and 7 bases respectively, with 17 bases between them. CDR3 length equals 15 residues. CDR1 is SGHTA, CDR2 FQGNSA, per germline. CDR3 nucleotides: TGTGCCAGCAGCTCAGACACGAGCAGGGCCCAGCCCCAGCATTTT. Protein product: CASSSDTSRAQPQHF.

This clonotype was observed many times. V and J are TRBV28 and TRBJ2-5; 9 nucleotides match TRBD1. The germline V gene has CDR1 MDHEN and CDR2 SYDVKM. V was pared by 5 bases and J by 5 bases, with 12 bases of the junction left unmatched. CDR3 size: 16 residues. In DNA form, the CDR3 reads TGTGCCAGCAGTCTTATCCTACAGGGGGCGCGGGAGACCCAGTACTTC. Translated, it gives CASSLILQGARETQYF.

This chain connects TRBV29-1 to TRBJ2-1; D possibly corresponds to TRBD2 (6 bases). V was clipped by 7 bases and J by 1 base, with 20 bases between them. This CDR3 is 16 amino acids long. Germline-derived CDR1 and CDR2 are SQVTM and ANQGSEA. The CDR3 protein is CSDVPPLATSYNEQFF. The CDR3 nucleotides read TGCAGCGATGTGCCCCCTCTAGCGACATCCTACAATGAGCAGTTCTTC.

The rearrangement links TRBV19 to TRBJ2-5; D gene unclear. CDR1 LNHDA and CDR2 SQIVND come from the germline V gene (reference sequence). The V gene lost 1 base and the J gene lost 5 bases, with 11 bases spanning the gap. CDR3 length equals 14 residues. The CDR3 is CASSIGSAEETQYF. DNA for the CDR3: TGTGCCAGTAGTATAGGAAGTGCTGAGGAGACCCAGTACTTC.

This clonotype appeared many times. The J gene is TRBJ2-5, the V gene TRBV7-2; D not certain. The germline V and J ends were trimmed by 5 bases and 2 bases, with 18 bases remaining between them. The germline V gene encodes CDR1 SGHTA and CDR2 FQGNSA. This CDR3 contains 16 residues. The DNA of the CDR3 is TGTGCCAGCAGCCCCAACCGGGCCCTTTCTCAAGAGACCCAGTACTTC. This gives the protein CASSPNRALSQETQYF.

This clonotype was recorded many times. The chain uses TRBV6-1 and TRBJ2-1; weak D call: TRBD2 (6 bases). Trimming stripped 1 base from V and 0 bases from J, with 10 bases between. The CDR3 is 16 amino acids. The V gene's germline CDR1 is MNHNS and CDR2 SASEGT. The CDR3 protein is CASSEVTSSSYNEQFF. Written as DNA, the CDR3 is TGTGCCAGCAGTGAAGTAACTAGCAGCTCCTACAATGAGCAGTTCTTC.

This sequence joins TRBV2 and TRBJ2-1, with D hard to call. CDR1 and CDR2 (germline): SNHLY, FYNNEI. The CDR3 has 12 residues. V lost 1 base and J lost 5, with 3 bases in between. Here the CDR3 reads CASSEGDNEQFF. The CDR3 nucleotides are TGTGCCAGCAGTGAAGGAGACAATGAGCAGTTCTTC.

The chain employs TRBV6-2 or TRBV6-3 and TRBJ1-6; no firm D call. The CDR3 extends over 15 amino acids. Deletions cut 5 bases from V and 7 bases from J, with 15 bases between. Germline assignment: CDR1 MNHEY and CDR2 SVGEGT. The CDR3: CASSPGRARNSPLHF. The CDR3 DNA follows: TGTGCCAGCAGTCCCGGGAGGGCGAGAAATTCACCCCTCCACTTT.

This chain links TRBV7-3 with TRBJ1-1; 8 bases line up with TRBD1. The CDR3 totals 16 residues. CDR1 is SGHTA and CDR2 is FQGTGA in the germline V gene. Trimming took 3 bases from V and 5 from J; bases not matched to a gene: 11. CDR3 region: CASSLHNLGTGTEAFF. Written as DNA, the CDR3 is TGTGCCAGCAGCTTGCATAATCTAGGGACAGGAACTGAAGCTTTCTTT.

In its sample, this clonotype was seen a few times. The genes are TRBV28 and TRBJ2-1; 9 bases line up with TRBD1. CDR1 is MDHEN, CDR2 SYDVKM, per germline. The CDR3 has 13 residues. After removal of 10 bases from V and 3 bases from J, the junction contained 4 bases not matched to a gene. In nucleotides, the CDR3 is TGTGCCATCGGGACAGGGTACTACAATGAGCAGTTCTTC. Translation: CAIGTGYYNEQFF.

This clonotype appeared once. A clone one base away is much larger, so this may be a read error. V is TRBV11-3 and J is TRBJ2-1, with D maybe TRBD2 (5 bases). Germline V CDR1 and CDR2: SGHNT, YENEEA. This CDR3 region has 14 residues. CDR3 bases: TGTGCCAGCAGCTTAGATCTAAGTCGGGGTGAGCTGTTCTTC. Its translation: CASSLDLSRGELFF.

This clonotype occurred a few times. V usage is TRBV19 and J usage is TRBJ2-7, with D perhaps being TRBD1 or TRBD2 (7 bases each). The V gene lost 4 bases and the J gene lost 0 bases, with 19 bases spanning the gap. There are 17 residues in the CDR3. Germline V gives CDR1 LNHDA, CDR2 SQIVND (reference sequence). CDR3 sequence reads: CASSTSSGWDSSYEQYF. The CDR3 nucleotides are TGTGCCAGTAGTACTTCTAGCGGCTGGGACAGCTCCTACGAGCAGTACTTC. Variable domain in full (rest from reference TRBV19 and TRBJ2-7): DGGITQSPKYLFRKEGQNVTLSCEQNLNHDAMYWYRQDPGQGLRLIYYSQIVNDFQKGDIAEGYSVSREKKESFPLTVTSAQKNPTAFYLCASSTSSGWDSSYEQYFGPGTRLTVT.

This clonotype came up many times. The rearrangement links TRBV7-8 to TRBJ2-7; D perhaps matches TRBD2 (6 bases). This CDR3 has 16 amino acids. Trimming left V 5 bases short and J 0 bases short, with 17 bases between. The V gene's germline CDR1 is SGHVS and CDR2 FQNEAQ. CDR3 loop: CASSAAGLSSSYEQYF. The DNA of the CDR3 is TGTGCCAGCAGCGCGGCGGGGCTCTCCTCCTCCTACGAGCAGTACTTC.

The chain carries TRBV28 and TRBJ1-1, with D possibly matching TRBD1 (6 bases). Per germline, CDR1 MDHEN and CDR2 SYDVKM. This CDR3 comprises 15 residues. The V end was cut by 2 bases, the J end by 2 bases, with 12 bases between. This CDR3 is CASSLQGCGNTEAFF. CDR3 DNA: TGTGCCAGCAGTTTACAGGGGTGCGGCAACACTGAAGCTTTCTTT.

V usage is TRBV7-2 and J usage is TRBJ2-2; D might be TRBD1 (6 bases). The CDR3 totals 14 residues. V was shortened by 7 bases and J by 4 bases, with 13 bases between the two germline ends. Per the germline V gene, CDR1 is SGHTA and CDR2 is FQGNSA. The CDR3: CASTSRTVTGELFF. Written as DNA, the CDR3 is TGTGCCAGCACCTCAAGGACAGTCACCGGGGAGCTGTTTTTT.

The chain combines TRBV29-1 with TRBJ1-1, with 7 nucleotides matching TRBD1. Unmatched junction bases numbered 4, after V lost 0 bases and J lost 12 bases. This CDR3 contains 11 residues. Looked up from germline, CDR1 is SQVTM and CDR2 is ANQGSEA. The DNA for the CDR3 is TGCAGCGTTGAAGAGGCAGGGGGAACTTTCTTT. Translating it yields CSVEEAGGTFF.

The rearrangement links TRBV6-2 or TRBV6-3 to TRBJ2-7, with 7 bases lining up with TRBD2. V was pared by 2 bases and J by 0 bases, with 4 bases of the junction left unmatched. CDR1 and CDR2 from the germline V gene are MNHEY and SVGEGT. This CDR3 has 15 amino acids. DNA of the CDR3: TGTGCCAGCAGTTACGCAGCGGGGAGCTCCTACGAGCAGTACTTC. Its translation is CASSYAAGSSYEQYF.

The CDR3 DNA sequence: TGTGCCAGCAGCGAATCCCGACAGGGGGGTGCGAATCAGCCCCAGCATTTT. Translating it yields CASSESRQGGANQPQHF. The chain recombines TRBV28 with TRBJ1-5; 9 bases map to TRBD1. This CDR3 is built from 17 residues. Per germline, CDR1 MDHEN and CDR2 SYDVKM. V was pared by 6 bases and J by 4 bases, with 13 bases of the junction left unmatched.

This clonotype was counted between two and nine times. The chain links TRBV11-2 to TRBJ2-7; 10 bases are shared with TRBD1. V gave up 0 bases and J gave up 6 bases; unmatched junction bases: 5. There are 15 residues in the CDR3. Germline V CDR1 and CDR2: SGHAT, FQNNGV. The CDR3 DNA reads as TGTGCCAGCAGCTTAGAGACAGGGGGCCTCTCCGAGCAGTACTTC. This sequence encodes CASSLETGGLSEQYF.

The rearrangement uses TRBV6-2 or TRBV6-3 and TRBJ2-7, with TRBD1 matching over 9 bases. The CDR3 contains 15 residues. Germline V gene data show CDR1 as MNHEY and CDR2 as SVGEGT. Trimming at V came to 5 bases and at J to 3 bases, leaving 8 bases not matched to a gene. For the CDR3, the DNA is TGTGCCAGCAGTGGCCGGGACAGGGCTTTCTACGAGCAGTACTTC. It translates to CASSGRDRAFYEQYF.